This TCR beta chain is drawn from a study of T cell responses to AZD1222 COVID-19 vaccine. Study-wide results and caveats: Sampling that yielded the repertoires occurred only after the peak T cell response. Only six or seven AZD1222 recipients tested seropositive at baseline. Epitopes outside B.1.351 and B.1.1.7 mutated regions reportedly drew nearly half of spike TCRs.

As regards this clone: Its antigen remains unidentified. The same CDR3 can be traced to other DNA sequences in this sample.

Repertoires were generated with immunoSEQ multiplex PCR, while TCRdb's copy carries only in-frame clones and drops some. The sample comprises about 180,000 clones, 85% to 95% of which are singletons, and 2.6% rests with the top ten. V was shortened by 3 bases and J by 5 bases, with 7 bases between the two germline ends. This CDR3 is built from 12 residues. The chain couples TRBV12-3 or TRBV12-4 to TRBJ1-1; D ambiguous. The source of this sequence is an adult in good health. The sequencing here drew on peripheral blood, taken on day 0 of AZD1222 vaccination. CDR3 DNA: TGTGCCAGCAGTTTTGGAGGGACTGAAGCTTTCTTT. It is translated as CASSFGGTEAFF.